Listed here is a single T cell receptor (beta chain). Its matching antigen is unknown. TCRdb used MiXCR to reprocess the reads, holding one entry per CDR3 protein. Among under 250,000 distinct CDR3 sequences listed, about 5.9% were seen once. These data come from a study of T cell repertoires in cytomegalovirus infection. On the study more broadly: Public TCR beta signatures provided an indication of both CMV infection and a matching HLA type. General study points: CMV carriers with the relevant HLA were identified by cumulative public TCR beta family frequency. Across the ex vivo response, the dominant clonotypes were HLA-C-restricted CMV-specific TCR beta clonotypes.

Sequenced: PBMCs. This clonotype was obtained from a human donor in good health (CMV status not recorded). Some clones in this sample may be carry-over from other donors' samples.

The CDR3 region is CASTRDRGDGELFF. CDR3 coding DNA: TGTGCCAGCACCCGGGACAGGGGAGACGGGGAGCTGTTTTTT. The genes are TRBV2 and TRBJ2-2; TRBD1 matches 10 bases. Trimming cost V 7 bases and J 7 bases; bases outside gene matches: 6. Germline V gene sequence: CDR1 SNHLY, CDR2 FYNNEI. The CDR3 runs 14 residues.